This T cell receptor (beta chain) was sequenced during a study of T cell clonotyping in hematopoietic cell transplantation. Using immunoSEQ multiplex PCR, the repertoire was profiled, and TCRdb retains in-frame clones only, with some absent. The sample has 10,000 to 15,000 clones, less than 95% seen once. The count of this clone is one. Germline values: CDR1 SEHNR, CDR2 FQNEAQ (reference sequence). V lost 5 bases and J lost 7; bases outside the gene matches: 11. CDR3 length: 15 residues. This receptor was taken from a woman in her fifties or sixties in good health. Some clones in this sample may be carry-over from other donors' samples. Source material: peripheral blood mononuclear cells. The rearrangement uses TRBV7-9 and TRBJ1-2; 9 bases line up with TRBD1. The CDR3 DNA sequence: TGTGCCAGCAGCGACGGGGACAGGGTTAATCTTGGCTACACCTTC. Protein product: CASSDGDRVNLGYTF.